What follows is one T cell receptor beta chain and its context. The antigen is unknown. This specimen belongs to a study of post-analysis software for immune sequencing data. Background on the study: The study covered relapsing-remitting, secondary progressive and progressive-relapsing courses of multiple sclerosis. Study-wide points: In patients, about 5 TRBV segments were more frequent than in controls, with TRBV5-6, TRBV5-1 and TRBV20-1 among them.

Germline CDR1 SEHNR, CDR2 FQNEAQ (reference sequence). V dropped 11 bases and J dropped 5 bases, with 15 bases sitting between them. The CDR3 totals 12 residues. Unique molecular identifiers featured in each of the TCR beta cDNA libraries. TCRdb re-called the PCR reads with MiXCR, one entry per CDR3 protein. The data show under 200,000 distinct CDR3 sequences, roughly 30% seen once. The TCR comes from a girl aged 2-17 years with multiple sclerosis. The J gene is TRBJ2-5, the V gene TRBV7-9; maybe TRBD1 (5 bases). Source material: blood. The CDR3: CAAMPGCETQYF. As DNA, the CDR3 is TGTGCCGCGATGCCAGGGTGCGAGACCCAGTACTTC.